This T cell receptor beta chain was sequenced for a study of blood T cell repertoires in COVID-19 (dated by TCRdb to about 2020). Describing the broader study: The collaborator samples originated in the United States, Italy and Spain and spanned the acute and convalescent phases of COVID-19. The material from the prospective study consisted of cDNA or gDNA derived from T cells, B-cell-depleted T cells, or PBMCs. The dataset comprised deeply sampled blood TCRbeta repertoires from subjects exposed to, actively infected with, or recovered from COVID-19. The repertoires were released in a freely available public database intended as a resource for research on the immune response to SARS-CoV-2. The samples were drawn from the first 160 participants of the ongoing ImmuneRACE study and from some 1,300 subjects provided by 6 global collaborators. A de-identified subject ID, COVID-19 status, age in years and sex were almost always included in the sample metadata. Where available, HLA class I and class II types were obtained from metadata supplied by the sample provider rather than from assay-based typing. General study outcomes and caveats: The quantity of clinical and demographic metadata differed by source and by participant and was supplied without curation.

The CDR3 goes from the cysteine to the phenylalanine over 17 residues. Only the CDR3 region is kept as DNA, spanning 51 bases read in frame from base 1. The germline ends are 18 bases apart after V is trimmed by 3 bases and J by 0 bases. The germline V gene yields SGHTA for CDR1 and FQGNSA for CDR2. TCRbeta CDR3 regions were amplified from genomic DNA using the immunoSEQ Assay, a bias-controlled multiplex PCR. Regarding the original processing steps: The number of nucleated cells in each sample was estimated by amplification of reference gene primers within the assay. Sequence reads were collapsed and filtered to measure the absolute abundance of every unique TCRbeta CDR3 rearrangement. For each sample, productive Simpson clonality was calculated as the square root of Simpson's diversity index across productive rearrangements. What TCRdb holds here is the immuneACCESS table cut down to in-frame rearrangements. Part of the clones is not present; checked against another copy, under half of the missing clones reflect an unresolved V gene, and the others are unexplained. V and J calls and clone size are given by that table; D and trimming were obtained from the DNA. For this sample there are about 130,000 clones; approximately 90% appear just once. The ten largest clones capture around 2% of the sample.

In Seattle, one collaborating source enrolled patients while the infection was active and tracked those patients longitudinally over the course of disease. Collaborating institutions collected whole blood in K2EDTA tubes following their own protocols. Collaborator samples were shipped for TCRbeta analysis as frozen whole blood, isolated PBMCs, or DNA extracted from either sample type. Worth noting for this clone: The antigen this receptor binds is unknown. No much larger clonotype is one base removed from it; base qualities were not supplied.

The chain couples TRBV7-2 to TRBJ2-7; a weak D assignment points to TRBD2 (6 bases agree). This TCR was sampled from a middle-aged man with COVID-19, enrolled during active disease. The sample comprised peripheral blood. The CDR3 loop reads CASSFRQPGLSSYEQYF. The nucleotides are TGTGCCAGCAGCTTTAGACAGCCGGGACTTAGCTCCTACGAGCAGTACTTC.